This record covers a single T cell receptor beta chain. Its antigen is still unknown. CDR3 length: 15 residues. Germline values: CDR1 SGHRS, CDR2 YFSETQ. The germline V and J ends were trimmed by 4 bases and 0 bases, with 10 bases remaining between them. This record comes from a study of immune cell composition in non-small cell lung cancer. Turning to the study itself: Most cases were lung adenocarcinoma or squamous cell carcinoma. Study-wide findings and caveats: Tumour TCR-beta clonality showed no significant link to smoking pack-years. Dominant in vivo tumour-associated clones were not shown to share tumour-reactive sequences.

The method was immunoSEQ multiplex PCR; TCRdb's version includes in-frame clones alone and lacks a portion of them. The sample has over 7,000 clones; around three quarters are singletons. Normal lung was taken at the farthest possible site, at least 3 cm from tumour. Genomic DNA came from frozen unsorted single-cell suspensions. The V and J genes are TRBV5-1 and TRBJ2-2; D is unresolved. Sequenced input: non-adjacent lung tissue. This TCR was sampled from a human donor with non-small cell lung cancer. The CDR3 spells CASSGVTANTGELFF. The CDR3 region has the DNA TGCGCCAGCAGCGGGGTAACCGCGAACACCGGGGAGCTGTTTTTT. The variable domain in full, completed from reference TRBV5-1 and TRBJ2-2, reads KAGVTQTPRYLIKTRGQQVTLSCSPISGHRSVSWYQQTPGQGLQFLFEYFSETQRNKGNFPGRFSGRQFSNSRSEMNVSTLELGDSALYLCASSGVTANTGELFFGEGSRLTVL.